These T cell receptor beta chains were read from a single sample in a study of blood T cell repertoires in COVID-19. Here immunoSEQ multiplex PCR was the method, and the copy in TCRdb shows in-frame clones only, minus some. Found here are approximately 280,000 clones, approximately 89% of them singletons; the top ten hold approximately 12%. The sequenced sample consisted of peripheral blood. The receptors come from an older woman with acute or convalescent COVID-19. Each CDR3 is given with its conserved first and last residue. The D gene is left open where the match is weak. Some rows have no size entry. The others give once, few or many, or a class for an expanded clone.

v_gene	d_gene	abundance	j_gene	CDR3aa	CDR3nt
TRBV30	TRBD2	-	TRBJ2-4	CAWKPPRTSGRKNIQYF	TGTGCCTGGAAGCCCCCTCGGACTAGCGGGAGAAAAAACATTCAGTACTTC
TRBV28	-	few	TRBJ2-3	CASIWGGTQYF	TGTGCCAGCATTTGGGGGGGCACGCAGTATTTT
TRBV11-2	-	-	TRBJ1-2	CASSLAASRDNGYTF	TGTGCCAGCAGCTTAGCCGCGAGCCGCGACAATGGCTACACCTTC
TRBV9	TRBD1	once	TRBJ1-1	CASSVEPGQGLNTEAFF	TGTGCCAGCAGCGTAGAACCGGGACAGGGGCTGAACACTGAAGCTTTCTTT
TRBV19	-	-	TRBJ1-5	CASSIGRVSNQPQHF	TGTGCCAGTAGTATAGGCAGGGTTAGCAATCAGCCCCAGCATTTT
TRBV6-5	TRBD1	-	TRBJ1-6	CASSYSMDRRNSPLHF	TGTGCCAGCAGTTACTCGATGGACAGGAGGAATTCACCCCTCCACTTT
TRBV19	-	once	TRBJ1-2	CASSIRGYGYTF	TGTGCCAGTAGTATCCGGGGCTATGGCTACACCTTC
TRBV28	TRBD1	-	TRBJ1-1	CASTPWDRNTEAFF	TGTGCCAGCACCCCCTGGGACAGGAACACTGAAGCTTTCTTT
TRBV6-5	-	-	TRBJ1-5	CASSPSRLFNQPQHF	TGTGCCAGCAGCCCCTCTCGACTGTTCAATCAGCCCCAGCATTTT
TRBV11-2	TRBD1	-	TRBJ1-3	CASTAGGPSSGNTIYF	TGTGCCAGCACGGCAGGGGGTCCTAGCTCTGGAAACACCATATATTTT
TRBV27	TRBD1	-	TRBJ1-5	CASSAGTGRNQPQHF	TGTGCCAGCAGTGCCGGGACAGGACGCAATCAGCCCCAGCATTTT
TRBV27	TRBD2	-	TRBJ2-1	CASSAGGPSNEQFF	TGTGCCAGTTCAGCGGGAGGGCCTTCCAATGAGCAGTTCTTC
TRBV6-5	-	-	TRBJ1-3	CAGRWGPGNTIYF	TGTGCTGGGAGGTGGGGACCTGGAAACACCATATATTTT
TRBV7-9	-	once	TRBJ2-3	CASSLSGADTQYF	TGTGCCAGCAGCTTATCGGGAGCAGATACGCAGTATTTT
TRBV5-6	-	-	TRBJ2-1	CASSLSGSGYNEQFF	TGTGCCAGCAGCTTGAGTGGGAGCGGCTACAATGAGCAGTTCTTC
TRBV13	TRBD2	-	TRBJ2-1	CASSVLAGGPNEQFF	TGTGCCAGCAGCGTACTAGCGGGGGGGCCTAATGAGCAGTTCTTC
TRBV15	TRBD2	-	TRBJ2-1	CATSRGGPTSGRVNEQFF	TGTGCCACCAGCAGGGGGGGACCGACTAGCGGGAGGGTAAATGAGCAGTTCTTC
TRBV5-1	-	once	TRBJ1-4	CASSLAVGGGSEKLFF	TGCGCCAGCAGCTTGGCCGTGGGAGGGGGAAGTGAAAAACTGTTTTTT
TRBV6-2/TRBV6-3	-	-	TRBJ1-3	CASSDRTSSGNTIYF	TGTGCCAGCAGTGACAGAACAAGCTCTGGAAACACCATATATTTT
TRBV28	TRBD1	-	TRBJ1-1	CASSLQGALSTEAFF	TGTGCCAGCAGTTTACAGGGGGCCCTTTCCACTGAAGCTTTCTTT
TRBV7-8	-	-	TRBJ1-3	CASSLALRARGSGNTIYF	TGTGCCAGCAGCTTAGCATTACGGGCTAGGGGGTCTGGAAACACCATATATTTT
TRBV11-2	-	-	TRBJ2-1	CASSFIYNEQFF	TGTGCCAGCAGCTTCATTTACAATGAGCAGTTCTTC
TRBV10-3	TRBD1	-	TRBJ1-3	CAISRTGDSSGNTIYF	TGTGCCATCAGTCGGACAGGGGATAGCTCTGGAAACACCATATATTTT